This T cell receptor (beta chain) was retrieved from a study of shared clonotypes between healthy human individuals. Study-level findings and limits: Clonotypes shared by all four donors outscored non-shared clonotypes in generation probability. Represented diversity (both genetic and exposure-history) was limited by the small number of donors.

The V and J ends lost 6 bases and 8 bases respectively, with 8 bases between them. The CDR3 spans 11 residues. The germline CDR1 and CDR2 sequences are SGHTA and FQGNSA. Only Caucasian adults living in Nashville, Tennessee served as donors. Concerning this clone: The antigen is unknown.

Sequencing was performed with immunoSEQ multiplex PCR; in TCRdb, only in-frame clones are kept and a portion is missing. The sample has about 600,000 clones; more than 95% are singletons. The receptor's source is a woman aged 25 to 39 in good health. The genes are TRBV7-2 and TRBJ2-1; a weak D match, TRBD1 (5 bases). The source material was naive CD4+ T cells sorted from blood. Documented subset: CD45RA+ positively selected. CDR3 DNA sequence: TGTGCCAGCAGGGACATGGATGAGCAGTTCTTC. Residues: CASRDMDEQFF.